This T cell receptor (beta chain) was sequenced during a study of blood T cell repertoires in COVID-19. Across the study: Spain, Italy and the United States supplied samples that represented acute and convalescent COVID-19. PBMCs, B-cell-depleted T cells, or T cells provided the cDNA or gDNA that made up the material.

How the authors handled the data: Estimates of nucleated cell counts were drawn from the amplification of reference gene primers. This table comes from immunoSEQ multiplex PCR, and its TCRdb copy is limited to in-frame clones, with some not included. V, J and clone size are taken as reported in that table, and D and trimming were inferred from the DNA itself. The data contain about 280,000 clones, 65% to 90% of them singletons. The CDR3 extends over 18 amino acids. This clonotype was obtained from a man in his fifties with active or convalescent COVID-19. This chain joins TRBV21-1 and TRBJ2-3; the table names TRBD1, a call not compared with the DNA. TRBV21-1 represents a pseudogene. The sample comprised peripheral blood. The DNA for the CDR3 is TGTGCCAGCAGCAAAAGGACACGAGGGGGTTCAAGCACAGATACGCAGTATTTT. It is translated as CASSKRTRGGSSTDTQYF.